The 12 T cell receptor beta chains listed next were all sequenced from one sample in a study of blood T cell repertoires in COVID-19. Sequencing used immunoSEQ multiplex PCR; TCRdb keeps in-frame clones, though not all of them. The repertoire holds over 130,000 clones, 70% to 80% seen once, with approximately 15% in the top ten. The sample consisted of peripheral blood. These receptors all come from a man aged 45-65 years with acute or convalescent COVID-19.

About this clone itself: Sequence at one end of the junction differs from germline and may be a read error. CDR3 DNA sequence: TGCGCCAGCAGCTTGTTCGGGCGAGGGAACCCTGAAGCTTTCTTT. This gives the protein CASSLFGRGNPEAFF. The chain uses TRBV5-1 and TRBJ1-1; D unresolved. Germline CDR1 and CDR2: SGHRS and YFSETQ. The CDR3 contains 15 residues.

The chain is built from TRBV6-6 and TRBJ2-7, with a possible D match to TRBD1 (6 bases). Germline assignment: CDR1 MNHNY and CDR2 SVGAGI (reference sequence). The CDR3 contains 13 residues. Trimming removed 5 bases at V and 3 bases at J, with 11 bases between. Here the CDR3 DNA reads TGTGCCAGCAGTAGACAGGAGCACTACGAGCAGTACGTC. This translates into CASSRQEHYEQYV.

V and J are TRBV5-4 and TRBJ2-1, with 8 bases that match TRBD2. Germline V gene sequence: CDR1 SGHNT, CDR2 YYREEE (reference sequence). J gave up 4 bases and V 5 bases, and 8 bases lay outside the gene matches. The CDR3 sequence is 15 residues long. The CDR3 DNA follows: TGTGCCAGCAGTCCCATAGCGGGACTATACAATGAGCAGTTCTTC. The encoded protein is CASSPIAGLYNEQFF.

The chain is built from TRBV6-2 or TRBV6-3 and TRBJ1-5, with a tentative D call TRBD1 (6 bases). The CDR3 has 17 residues. The germline V gene has CDR1 MNHEY and CDR2 SVGEGT. The V and J ends lost 0 bases and 0 bases respectively, with 12 bases between them. CDR3 sequence reads: CASSYSQGSVSNQPQHF. In DNA, the CDR3 is TGTGCCAGCAGTTACTCGCAGGGGTCGGTTAGCAATCAGCCCCAGCATTTT.

J is TRBJ2-3 and V is TRBV5-1; TRBD2 might be the D (5 bases). The CDR3 has 16 amino acids. The V gene's germline CDR1 is SGHRS and CDR2 YFSETQ. The V and J ends lost 3 bases and 0 bases respectively, with 14 bases between them. The DNA of the CDR3 is TGCGCCAGCAGCTCGTCCGGGGATACGAGCACAGATACGCAGTATTTT. Translation gives CASSSSGDTSTDTQYF.

The chain couples TRBV4-1 to TRBJ2-7; no reliable D call. The CDR3 consists of 16 residues. V was shortened by 0 bases and J by 0 bases, with 12 bases between the two germline ends. Germline V gene data show CDR1 as MGHRA and CDR2 as YSYEKL. The CDR3 DNA sequence: TGCGCCAGCAGCCAAGATCGGTTTGGTACCTCCTACGAGCAGTACTTC. Amino acids: CASSQDRFGTSYEQYF.

This chain links TRBV2 with TRBJ2-3; unclear D gene. The CDR3 is 11 residues long. Germline assignment: CDR1 SNHLY and CDR2 FYNNEI. V gave up 4 bases and J gave up 7 bases, with 6 bases separating them. As DNA, the CDR3 is TGTGCCAGCAGTGGGCAAAATACGCAGTATTTT. Amino acids: CASSGQNTQYF.

This rearrangement joins TRBV5-1 to TRBJ2-3, with a possible D match to TRBD1 (5 bases). This CDR3 contains 14 residues. The germline V and J ends were trimmed by 2 bases and 2 bases, with 9 bases remaining between them. The germline V gene encodes CDR1 SGHRS and CDR2 YFSETQ. The CDR3 DNA is TGCGCCAGCAGCTTCGACAGTTTCACAGATACGCAGTATTTT. It codes for CASSFDSFTDTQYF.

The chain uses TRBV5-1 and TRBJ1-4, with D unclear. The CDR3 length is 14 residues. CDR1 and CDR2 from the germline V gene are SGHRS and YFSETQ. V lost 1 base and J lost 7, with 11 bases in between. CDR3 in DNA: TGCGCCAGCAGCTTGTCGGGCCGGGGTGAAAAACTGTTTTTT. It yields the protein CASSLSGRGEKLFF.

The chain couples TRBV5-1 to TRBJ1-3, with TRBD1 as a possible D gene (6 bases). This CDR3 has 15 amino acids. The germline V and J ends were trimmed by 3 bases and 0 bases, with 10 bases remaining between them. Germline assignment: CDR1 SGHRS and CDR2 YFSETQ. CDR3 in DNA: TGCGCCAGCAGCTCCTCAGGGGACTCTGGAAACACCATATATTTT. Its protein is CASSSSGDSGNTIYF.

The genes are TRBV7-2 and TRBJ1-2; a weak D match, TRBD1 (5 bases). This CDR3 is 14 amino acids long. Germline-derived CDR1 and CDR2 are SGHTA and FQGNSA. The V end lost 3 bases, the J end lost 4 bases, and 12 bases lay between the germline ends. The CDR3 protein is CASSFKQAFYGYTF. CDR3 sequence (DNA): TGTGCCAGCAGCTTTAAACAGGCTTTCTATGGCTACACCTTC.

This clone was seen once. The rearrangement uses TRBV5-4 and TRBJ1-1, with 10 bases that match TRBD1. From germline, CDR1 is SGHNT and CDR2 YYREEE (reference sequence). With V trimmed by 3 bases and J by 4 bases, 9 bases remained unmatched. CDR3 length: 16 residues. The CDR3 sequence is CASSSGTGEWSTEAFF. In DNA form, the CDR3 reads TGTGCCAGCAGCTCGGGGACAGGGGAATGGAGCACTGAAGCTTTCTTT.